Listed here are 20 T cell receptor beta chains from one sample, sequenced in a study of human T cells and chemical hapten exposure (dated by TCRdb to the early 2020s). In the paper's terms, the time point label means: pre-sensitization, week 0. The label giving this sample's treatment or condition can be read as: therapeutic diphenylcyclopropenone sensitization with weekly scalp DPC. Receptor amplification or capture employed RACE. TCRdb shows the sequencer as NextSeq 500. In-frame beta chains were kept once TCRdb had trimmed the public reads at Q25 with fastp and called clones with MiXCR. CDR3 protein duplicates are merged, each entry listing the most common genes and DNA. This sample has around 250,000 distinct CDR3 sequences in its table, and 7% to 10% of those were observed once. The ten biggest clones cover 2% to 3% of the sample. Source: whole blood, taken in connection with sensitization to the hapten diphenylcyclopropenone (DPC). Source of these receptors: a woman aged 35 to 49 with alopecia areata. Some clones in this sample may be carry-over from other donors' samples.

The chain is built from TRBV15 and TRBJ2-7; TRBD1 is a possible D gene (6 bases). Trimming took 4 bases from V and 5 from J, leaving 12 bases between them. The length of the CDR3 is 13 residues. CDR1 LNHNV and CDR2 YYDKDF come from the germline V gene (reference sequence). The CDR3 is CATSIGQTDEQYF. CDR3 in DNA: TGTGCCACCAGCATCGGACAGACCGACGAGCAGTACTTC.

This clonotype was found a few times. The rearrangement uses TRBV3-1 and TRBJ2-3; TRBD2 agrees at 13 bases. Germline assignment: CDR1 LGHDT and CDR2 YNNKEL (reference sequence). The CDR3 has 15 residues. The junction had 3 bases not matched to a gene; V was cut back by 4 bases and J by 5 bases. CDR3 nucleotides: TGTGCCAGCAGCCCGGGACTAGCGGGAAGAGATACGCAGTATTTT. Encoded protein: CASSPGLAGRDTQYF.

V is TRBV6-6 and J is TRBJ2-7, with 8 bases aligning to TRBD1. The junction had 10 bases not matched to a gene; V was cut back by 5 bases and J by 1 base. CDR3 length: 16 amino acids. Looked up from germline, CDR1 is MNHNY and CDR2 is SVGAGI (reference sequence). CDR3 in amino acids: CASSKTGQDRSYEQYF. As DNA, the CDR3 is TGTGCCAGCAGTAAAACGGGACAGGACCGATCCTACGAGCAGTACTTC.

The CDR3 is CASSASGRASYEQYF. DNA for the CDR3: TGTGCCAGCAGCGCTAGCGGGAGAGCCTCCTACGAGCAGTACTTC. The chain is built from TRBV3-1 and TRBJ2-7, with TRBD2 identical over 10 bases. The CDR3 contains 15 residues. Germline V gene sequence: CDR1 LGHDT, CDR2 YNNKEL (reference sequence). V was clipped by 5 bases and J by 0 bases; unmatched bases: 4.

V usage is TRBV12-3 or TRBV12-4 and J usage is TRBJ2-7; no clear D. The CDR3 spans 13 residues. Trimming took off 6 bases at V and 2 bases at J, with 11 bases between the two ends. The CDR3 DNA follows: TGTGCCAGCAGCAAGGACGGAACCTACGAGCAGTACTTC. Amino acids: CASSKDGTYEQYF.

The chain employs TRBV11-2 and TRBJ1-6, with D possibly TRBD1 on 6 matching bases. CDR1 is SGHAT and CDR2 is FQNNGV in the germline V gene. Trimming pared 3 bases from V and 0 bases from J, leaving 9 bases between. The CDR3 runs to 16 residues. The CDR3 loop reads CASSFTGSSYNSPLHF. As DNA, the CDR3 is TGTGCCAGCAGCTTTACAGGGAGCTCCTATAATTCACCCCTCCACTTT.

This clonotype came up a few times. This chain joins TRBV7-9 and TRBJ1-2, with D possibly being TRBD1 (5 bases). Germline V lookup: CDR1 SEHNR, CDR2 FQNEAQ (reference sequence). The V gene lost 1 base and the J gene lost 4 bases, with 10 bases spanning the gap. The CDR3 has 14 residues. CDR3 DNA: TGTGCCAGCAGCTTAGGACAGCCGCTCTATGGCTACACCTTC. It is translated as CASSLGQPLYGYTF.

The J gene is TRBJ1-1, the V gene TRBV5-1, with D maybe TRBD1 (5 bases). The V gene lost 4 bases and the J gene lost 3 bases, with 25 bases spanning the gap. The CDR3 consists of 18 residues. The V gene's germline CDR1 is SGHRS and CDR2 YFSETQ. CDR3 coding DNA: TGCGCCAGCAGCCCGGCAATAGCAGGCCGCGCGGGACACACTGAAGCTTTCTTT. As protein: CASSPAIAGRAGHTEAFF. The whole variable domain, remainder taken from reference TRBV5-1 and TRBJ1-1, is KAGVTQTPRYLIKTRGQQVTLSCSPISGHRSVSWYQQTPGQGLQFLFEYFSETQRNKGNFPGRFSGRQFSNSRSEMNVSTLELGDSALYLCASSPAIAGRAGHTEAFFGQGTRLTVV.

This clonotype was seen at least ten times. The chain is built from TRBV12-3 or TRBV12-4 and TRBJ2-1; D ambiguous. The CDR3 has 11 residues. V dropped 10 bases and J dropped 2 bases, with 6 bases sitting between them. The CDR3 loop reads CATSTYNEQFF. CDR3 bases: TGTGCCACCTCCACCTACAATGAGCAGTTCTTC.

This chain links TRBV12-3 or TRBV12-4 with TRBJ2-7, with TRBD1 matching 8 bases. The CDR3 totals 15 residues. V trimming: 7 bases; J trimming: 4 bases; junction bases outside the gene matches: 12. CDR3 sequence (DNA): TGTGCCAGCAAGAGTGACAGGGGCCCTTGGTACGAGCAGTACTTC. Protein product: CASKSDRGPWYEQYF.

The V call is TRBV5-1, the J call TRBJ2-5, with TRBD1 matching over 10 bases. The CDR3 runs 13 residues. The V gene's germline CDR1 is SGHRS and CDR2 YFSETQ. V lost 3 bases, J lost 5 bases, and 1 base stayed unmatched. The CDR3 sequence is CASSWGQGETQYF. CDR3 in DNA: TGCGCCAGCAGCTGGGGACAGGGGGAGACCCAGTACTTC.

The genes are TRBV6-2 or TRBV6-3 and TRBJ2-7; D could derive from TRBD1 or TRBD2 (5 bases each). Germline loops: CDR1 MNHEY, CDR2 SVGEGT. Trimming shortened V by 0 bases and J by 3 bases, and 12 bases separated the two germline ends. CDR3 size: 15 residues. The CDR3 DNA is TGTGCCAGCAGTTACTCGTGGGGGTATGTCTACGAGCAGTACTTC. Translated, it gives CASSYSWGYVYEQYF.

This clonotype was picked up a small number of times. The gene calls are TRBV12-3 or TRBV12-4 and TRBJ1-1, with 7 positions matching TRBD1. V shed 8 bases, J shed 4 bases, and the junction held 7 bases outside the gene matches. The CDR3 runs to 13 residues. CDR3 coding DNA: TGTGCCAGCCAACAGGGGCCGGGCACTGAAGCTTTCTTT. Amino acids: CASQQGPGTEAFF.

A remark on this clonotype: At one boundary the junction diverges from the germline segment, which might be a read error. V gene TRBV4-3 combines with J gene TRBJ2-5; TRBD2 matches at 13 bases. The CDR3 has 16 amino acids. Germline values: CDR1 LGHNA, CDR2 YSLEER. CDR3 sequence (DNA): TGCGCCAGCAGCCAATCTGGGACTAGCGGGGAAGAGACCCAGTGCTTC. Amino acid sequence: CASSQSGTSGEETQCF.

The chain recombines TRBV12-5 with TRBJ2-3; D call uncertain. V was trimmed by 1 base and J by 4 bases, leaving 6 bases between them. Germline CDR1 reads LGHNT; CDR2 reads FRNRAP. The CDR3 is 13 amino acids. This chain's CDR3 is CASGLASSDTQYF. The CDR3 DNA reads TGTGCTAGTGGTTTGGCGTCTTCAGATACGCAGTATTTT.

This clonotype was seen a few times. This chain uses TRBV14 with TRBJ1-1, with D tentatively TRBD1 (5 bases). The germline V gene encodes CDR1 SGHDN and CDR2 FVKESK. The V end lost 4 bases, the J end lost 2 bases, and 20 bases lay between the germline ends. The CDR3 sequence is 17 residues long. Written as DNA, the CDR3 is TGTGCCAGCAGCCGACCAGACTTCAGGGTTGTAAACACTGAAGCTTTCTTT. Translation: CASSRPDFRVVNTEAFF.

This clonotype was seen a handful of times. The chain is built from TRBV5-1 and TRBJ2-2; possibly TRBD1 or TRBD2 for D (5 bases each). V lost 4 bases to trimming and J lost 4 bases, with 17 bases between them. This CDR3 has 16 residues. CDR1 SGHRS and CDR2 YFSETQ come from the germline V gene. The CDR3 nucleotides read TGCGCCAGCAGCCCGGCCGGGGCCCCGGGCACCGGGGAGCTGTTTTTT. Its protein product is CASSPAGAPGTGELFF.

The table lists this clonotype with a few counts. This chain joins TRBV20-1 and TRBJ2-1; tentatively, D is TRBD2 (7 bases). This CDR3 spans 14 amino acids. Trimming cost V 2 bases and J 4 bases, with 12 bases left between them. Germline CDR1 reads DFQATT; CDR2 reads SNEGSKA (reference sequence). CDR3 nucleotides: TGCAGTGCTAGAAGGGGGGGAAGTTACAATGAGCAGTTCTTC. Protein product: CSARRGGSYNEQFF.

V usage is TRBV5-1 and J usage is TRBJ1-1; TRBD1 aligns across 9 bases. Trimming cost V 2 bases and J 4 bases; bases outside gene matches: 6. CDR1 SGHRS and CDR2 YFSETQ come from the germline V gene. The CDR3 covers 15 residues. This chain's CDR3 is CASSFTGTGTTEAFF. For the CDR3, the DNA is TGCGCCAGCAGCTTCACCGGGACAGGGACCACTGAAGCTTTCTTT.

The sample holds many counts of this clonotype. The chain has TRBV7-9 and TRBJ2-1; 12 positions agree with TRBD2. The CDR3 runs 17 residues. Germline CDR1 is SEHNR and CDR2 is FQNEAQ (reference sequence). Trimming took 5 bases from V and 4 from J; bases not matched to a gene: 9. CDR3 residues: CASSTTTGTSGYNEQFF. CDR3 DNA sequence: TGTGCCAGCAGCACAACGACCGGGACTAGCGGGTACAATGAGCAGTTCTTC.